The 17 T cell receptor beta chains listed next were all sequenced from one sample in a study of T cell clonality in common variable immunodeficiency. Repertoires were generated with immunoSEQ multiplex PCR, while TCRdb's copy carries only in-frame clones and drops some. The sample gives about 30,000 clones, none seen only once, and the top ten clones hold around an eighth. Sequenced: peripheral blood mononuclear cells. The receptor set was obtained from a person aged 18 to 69 in good health.

The DNA read from the CDR3 is TGTGCCAGCAGCTCCCGAGAGAGGACAGTGGGGTTGAACACTGAA. This gives the protein CASSSRERTVGLNTE. The full CDR3 sequence reads CASSSRERTVGLNTEAFF. The chain employs TRBV7-8 and TRBJ1-1; maybe TRBD1 (6 bases). The CDR3 end is not reached by the read, which stops 3 residues before it; the germline J gene fills it in. Germline V gives CDR1 SGHVS, CDR2 FQNEAQ. Trimming pared 4 bases from V and 0 bases from J, leaving 21 bases between. This CDR3 is built from 18 residues.

This clone was counted many times. The read terminates 3 residues before the CDR3 end, so the remaining end is supplied by the germline J gene. The genes are TRBV19 and TRBJ2-2, with D perhaps TRBD1 or TRBD2 (6 bases each). CDR3 length: 14 amino acids. Germline CDR1 is LNHDA and CDR2 is SQIVND (reference sequence). V gave up 7 bases and J gave up 6 bases, with 15 bases separating them. The CDR3: CASTRGRSPGELFF. CDR3 bases read: TGTGCCAGTACGAGGGGGAGGAGTCCCGGGGAG.

This clone has at least ten counts. The missing CDR3 end, 3 residues past where the read stops, is filled in from the germline J gene. V and J are TRBV6-1 and TRBJ1-1, with D possibly matching TRBD1 (5 bases). The CDR3 consists of 13 residues. The germline CDR1 and CDR2 sequences are MNHNS and SASEGT. The sequenced CDR3 bases are TGTGCCAGCAGTGAAGCGGGGAGACAGGAA. It translates to CASSEAGRQE. The complete CDR3 protein is CASSEAGRQEAFF.

This clone was found a few times. The read stops 3 residues short of the end of the CDR3; the missing end is completed from the germline J gene. The chain carries TRBV6-2 or TRBV6-3 and TRBJ1-1, with 8 bases lining up with TRBD1. Per germline, CDR1 MNHEY and CDR2 SVGEGT. CDR3 length equals 14 residues. CDR3 protein: CASSYSTGANVAFF. Incomplete CDR3 DNA: TGTGCCAGCAGTTACTCGACAGGGGCCAACGTA.

This clone was recorded many times. This chain's CDR3 is CASTDDRGNEKLFF. CDR3 DNA (partial): TGTGCCAGCACCGACGATAGGGGGAATGAAAAA. The chain carries TRBV2 and TRBJ1-4; tentatively, D is TRBD1 (6 bases). The DNA ends 3 residues before the CDR3 does, and the rest of the CDR3 is filled in from the germline J gene. Germline CDR1 is SNHLY and CDR2 is FYNNEI. The CDR3 length is 14 residues. Trimming shortened V by 7 bases and J by 5 bases, and 14 bases separated the two germline ends.

This clone appeared many times. Incomplete CDR3 DNA: TGTGCCACCAGCAGAGAGCCTGACAGGGGACCCTATGGC. It encodes CATSREPDRGPYG. The full CDR3 is CATSREPDRGPYGYTF. This chain connects TRBV15 to TRBJ1-2, with 8 bases lining up with TRBD1. Coverage ceases 3 residues before the CDR3 finishes, and the germline J gene fills in the end. V lost 0 bases to trimming and J lost 4 bases; unmatched junction nucleotides: 7. Germline V gene data show CDR1 as LNHNV and CDR2 as YYDKDF (reference sequence). This CDR3 has 16 amino acids.

In its sample, this clone was seen a few times. The CDR3 end falls 3 residues outside the read, so it is completed with the germline J gene. The genes are TRBV19 and TRBJ1-2; D not resolved. Germline loops: CDR1 LNHDA, CDR2 SQIVND (reference sequence). The CDR3 covers 13 residues. V dropped 10 bases and J dropped 6 bases, with 18 bases sitting between them. Partial CDR3 DNA: TGTGCCATTCCGACTAGAACGTTGGATGGC. Protein product: CAIPTRTLDG. Given in full, the CDR3 is CAIPTRTLDGYTF. Full variable domain (rest looked up from reference TRBV19 and TRBJ1-2): DGGITQSPKYLFRKEGQNVTLSCEQNLNHDAMYWYRQDPGQGLRLIYYSQIVNDFQKGDIAEGYSVSREKKESFPLTVTSAQKNPTAFYLCAIPTRTLDGYTFGSGTRLTVV.

This clone has at least ten counts. Compared with germline, one end of the junction differs, possibly owing to a read error. The read stops 3 residues short of the end of the CDR3; the missing end is completed from the germline J gene. V is TRBV4-2 and J is TRBJ1-2; weak D call: TRBD1 (5 bases). Per germline, CDR1 LGHNA and CDR2 YNFKEQ. The CDR3 has 15 amino acids. The part of the CDR3 DNA that was read is TGCGCCAGCAGCCAAGACGGAGAAGGGGCCTATGGC. Protein sequence: CASSQDGEGAYG. The whole CDR3 region reads CASSQDGEGAYGYTF.

This clone has at least ten counts. The observed sequence ends 3 residues before the CDR3 terminus, with the missing tail filled in from the germline J gene. The chain employs TRBV5-5 and TRBJ2-7; 8 bases map to TRBD1. Germline CDR1 and CDR2: SGHKS and YYEKEE (reference sequence). V gave up 4 bases and J gave up 0 bases; unmatched junction bases: 3. This CDR3 comprises 14 residues. CDR3 sequence reads: CASSRQGFSYEQYF. The part of the CDR3 DNA that was read is TGTGCCAGCAGCCGACAGGGGTTCTCCTACGAG.

CDR3: CASSDGGGRPEAFF. CDR3 DNA (partial): TGTGCCAGCAGCGATGGAGGGGGACGGCCTGAA. The rearrangement joins TRBV2 to TRBJ1-1, with TRBD1 as a possible D gene (6 bases). The read gets to within 3 residues of the CDR3 end, and the germline J gene fills in the rest. The CDR3 contains 14 residues. The germline CDR1 and CDR2 sequences are SNHLY and FYNNEI. Trimming pared 6 bases from V and 6 bases from J, leaving 17 bases between. Full variable domain (remainder filled in from reference TRBV2 and TRBJ1-1): EPEVTQTPSHQVTQMGQEVILRCVPISNHLYFYWYRQILGQKVEFLVSFYNNEISEKSEIFDDQFSVERPDGSNFTLKIRSTKLEDSAMYFCASSDGGGRPEAFFGQGTRLTVV.

This clone has a count of ten or more. The DNA ends 3 residues before the CDR3 does, and the rest of the CDR3 is filled in from the germline J gene. The V call is TRBV7-3, the J call TRBJ2-4; 7 bases are a match to TRBD2. This CDR3 contains 14 residues. The ends lost 4 bases at V and 6 bases at J; junction bases unmatched: 6. Germline values: CDR1 SGHTA, CDR2 FQGTGA. CDR3 bases read: TGTGCCAGCAGCTCCGGGGGGAGTGGAAACATT. Residues: CASSSGGSGNI. The complete CDR3 reads CASSSGGSGNIQYF.

In this sample, this clone turned up a few times. CDR3 DNA, as far as it was read: TGCGCCAGCAGCCCCCATACTAGCGGGGGGGCTGAGACC. Its protein is CASSPHTSGGAET. The whole CDR3 protein reads CASSPHTSGGAETQYF. This sequence joins TRBV5-1 and TRBJ2-5, with 13 nucleotides matching TRBD2. The sequence runs out 3 residues before the end of the CDR3; the remainder is reconstructed from the germline J gene. This CDR3 spans 16 amino acids. V trimming: 4 bases; J trimming: 5 bases; junction bases outside the gene matches: 8. Germline V gene lookup returns CDR1 SGHRS and CDR2 YFSETQ.

This clone was found a few times. The missing CDR3 end, 3 residues past where the read stops, is filled in from the germline J gene. This sample also contains other DNA sequences that code for the same CDR3. V gene TRBV19 combines with J gene TRBJ1-1; D possibly corresponds to TRBD1 (6 bases). V was cut by 7 bases and J by 0 bases, with 18 bases left in between. Germline V CDR1 and CDR2: LNHDA, SQIVND (reference sequence). CDR3 length: 16 residues. Incomplete CDR3 DNA: TGTGCCAGTAAGGTCACGGGGGGCCCCATGAACACTGAA. It yields the protein CASKVTGGPMNTE. The whole CDR3 reads CASKVTGGPMNTEAFF.

The sample holds many counts of this clone. The read is 3 residues too short to cover the CDR3 end, so that end is filled in from the germline J gene. V is TRBV20-1 and J is TRBJ1-1; D remains unclear. This CDR3 comprises 13 residues. Germline CDR1 and CDR2: DFQATT and SNEGSKA (reference sequence). V was cut by 3 bases and J by 1 base, with 9 bases left in between. CDR3 DNA, as far as it was read: TGCAGTGCTAGGGACTCCAGGAACACTGAA. It is translated as CSARDSRNTE. The entire CDR3 protein reads CSARDSRNTEAFF.

This clone was picked up a small number of times. From the germline J gene comes the end of the CDR3, since the read stops 3 residues before it. Other DNA sequences in this specimen translate into the identical CDR3. The V gene is TRBV19, the J gene TRBJ1-6; the D gene is possibly TRBD1 (5 bases). V dropped 5 bases and J dropped 0 bases, with 23 bases sitting between them. The length of the CDR3 is 20 residues. Germline values: CDR1 LNHDA, CDR2 SQIVND (reference sequence). The CDR3 is CASSWDVSGRRGSYNSPLHF. The CDR3 bases that were read are TGTGCCAGTAGTTGGGATGTTTCAGGGAGACGTGGCTCCTATAATTCACCC.

This clone has at least ten counts. The CDR3 extends 3 residues past the end of the read, so its final part is completed from the germline J gene. The chain is built from TRBV5-1 and TRBJ1-4, with D unresolved. This CDR3 has 13 amino acids. The germline V gene has CDR1 SGHRS and CDR2 YFSETQ. This chain's CDR3 is CASSSNTGGELFF. CDR3 DNA, as far as it was read: TGCGCCAGCAGCTCCAACACGGGTGGAGAA.

A remark on this clone: A much larger clone is a single base away; this may be a read error. The CDR3 is cut off 3 residues early in the read; its end comes from the germline J gene. The chain is built from TRBV30 and TRBJ2-2; TRBD2 is a possible D gene (5 bases). The CDR3 loop spans 12 amino acids. Germline assignment: CDR1 GTSNPN and CDR2 SVGIG (reference sequence). The covered CDR3 bases are TGTGCCTGGCAACAGACGAGCGGCGTG. Its protein product is CAWQQTSGV. In full, the CDR3 is CAWQQTSGVLFF. The full variable domain, in which reference TRBV30 and TRBJ2-2 provide the parts outside the CDR3, is SQTIHQWPATLVQPVGSPLSLECTVEGTSNPNLYWYRQAAGRGLQLLFYSVGIGQISSEVPQNLSASRPQDRQFILSSKKLLLSDSGFYLCAWQQTSGVLFFGEGSRLTVL.